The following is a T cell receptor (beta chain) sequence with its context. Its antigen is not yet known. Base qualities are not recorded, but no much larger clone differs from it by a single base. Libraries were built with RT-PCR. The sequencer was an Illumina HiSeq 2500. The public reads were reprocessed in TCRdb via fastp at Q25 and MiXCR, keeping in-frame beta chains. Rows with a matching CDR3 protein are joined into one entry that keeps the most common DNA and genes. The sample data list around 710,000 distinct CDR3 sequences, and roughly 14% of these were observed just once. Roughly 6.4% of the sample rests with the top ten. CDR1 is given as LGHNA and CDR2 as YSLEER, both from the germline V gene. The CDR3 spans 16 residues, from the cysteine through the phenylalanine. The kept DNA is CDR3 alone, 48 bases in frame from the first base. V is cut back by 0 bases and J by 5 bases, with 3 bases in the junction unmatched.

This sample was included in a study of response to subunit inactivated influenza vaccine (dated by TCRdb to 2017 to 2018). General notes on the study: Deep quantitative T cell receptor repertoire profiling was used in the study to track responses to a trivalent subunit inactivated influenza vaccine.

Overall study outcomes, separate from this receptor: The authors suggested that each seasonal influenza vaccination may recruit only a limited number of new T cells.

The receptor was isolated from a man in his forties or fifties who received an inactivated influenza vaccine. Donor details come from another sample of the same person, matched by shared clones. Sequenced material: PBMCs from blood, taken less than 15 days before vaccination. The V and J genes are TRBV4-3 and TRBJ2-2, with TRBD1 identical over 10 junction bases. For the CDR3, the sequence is CASSQDPGQGTGELFF. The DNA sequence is TGCGCCAGCAGCCAAGATCCGGGACAGGGGACCGGGGAGCTGTTTTTT.